This paragraph reports one T cell receptor beta chain. The sample belongs to a study of blood T cell repertoires in COVID-19. Looking at the study overall: The study drew acute and convalescent COVID-19 samples from the United States, Italy and Spain.

Per the study methods: How many nucleated cells were present was estimated from reference gene primer amplification. Produced via immunoSEQ multiplex PCR; TCRdb's table is partial and in-frame only. The D gene and trimming were derived from the DNA, and the V and J assignments and clone size from that table. The sample yields roughly 97,000 clones, around 87% seen once. The TCR comes from a human donor in a cohort sampled during active COVID-19. The sample was peripheral blood.

The CDR3 reads CASGQARSYNEQFF. CDR3 in DNA: TGTGCCAGTGGGCAGGCCCGCTCCTACAATGAGCAGTTCTTC. The chain recombines TRBV2 with TRBJ2-1; D call uncertain. Per the germline V gene, CDR1 is SNHLY and CDR2 is FYNNEI. The CDR3 is 14 residues long. V lost 9 bases and J lost 0, with 12 bases in between.